The 23 T cell receptor beta chains below come from one sample, sequenced in a study of blood T cell repertoires in COVID-19. Only in-frame clones appear in the TCRdb table, and some are missing; sequencing was by immunoSEQ multiplex PCR. The data show about 300,000 clones, roughly 82% seen once. Sequencing was carried out using peripheral blood. These receptors all come from a woman aged 45 to 65 with acute or convalescent COVID-19.

The chain recombines TRBV20-1 with TRBJ2-1; D possibly corresponds to TRBD2 (6 bases). CDR1 and CDR2 (germline): DFQATT, SNEGSKA (reference sequence). Trimming cost V 8 bases and J 10 bases, with 15 bases left between them. The CDR3 is made up of 11 amino acids. DNA of the CDR3: TGCAGTTACCCGGGAGAAGTAGAGCAGTTCTTC. Encoded protein: CSYPGEVEQFF.

J is TRBJ2-1 and V is TRBV10-3, with D hard to call. The ends were cut back, 6 bases at V and 0 bases at J, with 12 bases in the middle. The CDR3 is 15 amino acids. Germline CDR1 is ENHRY and CDR2 is SYGVKD. DNA for the CDR3: TGTGCCATCAGAGCCGAGCCGAGCTCCTACAATGAGCAGTTCTTC. The encoded protein is CAIRAEPSSYNEQFF.

The chain couples TRBV2 to TRBJ2-3, with TRBD1 matching 9 bases. From germline, CDR1 is SNHLY and CDR2 FYNNEI. The junction had 10 bases not matched to a gene; V was cut back by 7 bases and J by 8 bases. CDR3 length equals 14 residues. CDR3 in DNA: TGTGCCAGCACTCCACAGGGGGCCCCAGGTACGCAGTATTTT. Its translation is CASTPQGAPGTQYF.

This chain joins TRBV9 and TRBJ2-2; the D gene is possibly TRBD1 (6 bases). The CDR3 contains 15 residues. Germline assignment: CDR1 SGDLS and CDR2 YYNGEE. Trimming pared 0 bases from V and 5 bases from J, leaving 11 bases between. The CDR3 is CASSVDHRGTGELFF. The CDR3, as DNA: TGTGCCAGCAGCGTAGATCATAGGGGGACCGGGGAGCTGTTTTTT.

This chain links TRBV7-3 with TRBJ2-5, with 12 bases that match TRBD2. After removal of 2 bases from V and 5 bases from J, the junction contained 12 bases not matched to a gene. CDR3 length: 18 residues. In germline, CDR1 is SGHTA, CDR2 FQGTGA. The CDR3 nucleotides read TGTGCCAGCAGCTTAGGGTCTAGCGGGAGGGCCAGGGGGGAGACCCAGTACTTC. The encoded protein is CASSLGSSGRARGETQYF.

In DNA, the CDR3 is TGCAGTGCTAGTGTCGGGGCTAGCGGGACCAATGAGCAGTTCTTC. Protein product: CSASVGASGTNEQFF. The chain links TRBV20-1 to TRBJ2-1, with 9 bases aligning to TRBD2. The CDR3 is made up of 15 amino acids. The trim removed 3 bases at V and 6 bases at J, leaving 9 bases unmatched. CDR1 and CDR2 from the germline V gene are DFQATT and SNEGSKA (reference sequence).

This clone was observed a handful of times. The CDR3 loop reads CASSPGQGPGNTIYF. The CDR3 DNA reads as TGTGCCAGTAGTCCCGGACAGGGGCCCGGAAACACCATATATTTT. J is TRBJ1-3 and V is TRBV19; TRBD1 matches 9 bases. Germline CDR1 is LNHDA and CDR2 is SQIVND (reference sequence). V lost 5 bases and J lost 4; bases outside the gene matches: 6. The CDR3 loop spans 15 amino acids.

V usage is TRBV27 and J usage is TRBJ2-3, with 10 bases that match TRBD1. Germline CDR1 reads MNHEY; CDR2 reads SMNVEV (reference sequence). V lost 6 bases, J lost 3 bases, and 6 bases stayed unmatched. CDR3 length: 15 amino acids. The CDR3 coding sequence is TGTGCCAGCAGCCGGACAGGGGGGGGTACAGATACGCAGTATTTT. Its protein is CASSRTGGGTDTQYF.

J is TRBJ2-1 and V is TRBV2; D may be TRBD1 (5 bases). The germline CDR1 and CDR2 sequences are SNHLY and FYNNEI. V was cut by 0 bases and J by 6 bases, with 15 bases left in between. The CDR3 has 16 residues. CDR3 sequence: CASSEARQGRGNEQFF. CDR3 coding DNA: TGTGCCAGCAGTGAAGCAAGGCAGGGAAGAGGCAATGAGCAGTTCTTC.

The chain combines TRBV27 with TRBJ1-1; D gene ambiguous. With 5 bases removed from V and 0 bases from J, the gap between germline ends came to 7 bases. This CDR3 contains 13 residues. CDR1 and CDR2 (germline): MNHEY, SMNVEV (reference sequence). DNA of the CDR3: TGTGCCAGCAGTGGCACAGTGAACACTGAAGCTTTCTTT. Its protein product is CASSGTVNTEAFF.

The chain recombines TRBV28 with TRBJ1-2; 10 bases map to TRBD1. The CDR3 covers 15 residues. J lost 4 bases, V lost 8 bases, and 10 bases had no gene match. In germline, CDR1 is MDHEN, CDR2 SYDVKM. The CDR3 nucleotides are TGTGCCAGCGGGACCGGGACAGGGGTGGTCTATGGCTACACCTTC. Its translation: CASGTGTGVVYGYTF.

The V and J genes are TRBV10-2 and TRBJ2-2; 10 bases map to TRBD2. Germline values: CDR1 WSHSY, CDR2 SAAADI. The CDR3 spans 18 residues. Trimming at V came to 2 bases and at J to 1 base, leaving 7 bases not matched to a gene. The CDR3 DNA sequence: TGCGCCAGCAGTGAGGTTCCGGGGACTAGCGAGAACACCGGGGAGCTGTTTTTT. It codes for CASSEVPGTSENTGELFF.

The V gene is TRBV2, the J gene TRBJ2-2; 9 bases match TRBD2. CDR3 size: 15 residues. Trimming took 4 bases from V and 4 from J; bases not matched to a gene: 4. Germline CDR1 and CDR2: SNHLY and FYNNEI. CDR3 loop: CASSGAGGSTGELFF. CDR3 nucleotide sequence: TGTGCCAGCAGTGGAGCGGGAGGAAGCACCGGGGAGCTGTTTTTT.

The V and J genes are TRBV28 and TRBJ1-1; D perhaps matches TRBD1 (5 bases). Per the germline V gene, CDR1 is MDHEN and CDR2 is SYDVKM. There are 15 residues in the CDR3. V was shortened by 3 bases and J by 5 bases, with 16 bases between the two germline ends. The CDR3 here is CASSLSWGAGTEAFF. DNA for the CDR3: TGTGCCAGCAGTTTGTCCTGGGGCGCGGGGACTGAAGCTTTCTTT.

This sequence joins TRBV7-8 and TRBJ1-4, with 8 nucleotides matching TRBD1. The CDR3 runs to 18 residues. Per germline, CDR1 SGHVS and CDR2 FQNEAQ. Germline trimming cut 0 bases from V and 4 bases from J; bases unmatched to any gene: 10. The DNA of the CDR3 is TGTGCCAGCAGCTTAGCGCGAGGCAGGGGGCGATTTAATGAAAAACTGTTTTTT. Residues: CASSLARGRGRFNEKLFF.

This clone was seen a handful of times. This chain connects TRBV30 to TRBJ1-2, with 7 bases lining up with TRBD1. V lost 3 bases, J lost 7 bases, and 11 bases stayed unmatched. The CDR3 spans 14 residues. The germline CDR1 and CDR2 sequences are GTSNPN and SVGIG (reference sequence). The CDR3 DNA sequence: TGTGCCTGGAGGAGGGTCAGGGGGTCATTTGGCTACACCTTC. The encoded protein is CAWRRVRGSFGYTF.

The chain has TRBV5-1 and TRBJ2-7; 7 bases align to TRBD2. Germline-derived CDR1 and CDR2 are SGHRS and YFSETQ. V was pared by 6 bases and J by 3 bases, with 9 bases of the junction left unmatched. This CDR3 spans 14 amino acids. CDR3 in amino acids: CASIGTTKGYEQYF. The CDR3 DNA sequence: TGCGCCAGCATCGGGACTACCAAAGGCTACGAGCAGTACTTC. Full variable domain (remainder filled in from reference TRBV5-1 and TRBJ2-7): KAGVTQTPRYLIKTRGQQVTLSCSPISGHRSVSWYQQTPGQGLQFLFEYFSETQRNKGNFPGRFSGRQFSNSRSEMNVSTLELGDSALYLCASIGTTKGYEQYFGPGTRLTVT.

The rearrangement joins TRBV27 to TRBJ1-1, with D hard to call. Germline CDR1 is MNHEY and CDR2 is SMNVEV (reference sequence). V was pared by 4 bases and J by 0 bases, with 9 bases between. The CDR3 consists of 14 residues. In DNA form, the CDR3 reads TGTGCCAGCAGTTCGCGCGAGCTGAACACTGAAGCTTTCTTT. Its translation: CASSSRELNTEAFF.

The chain couples TRBV10-3 to TRBJ2-5, with 9 bases lining up with TRBD2. After removal of 0 bases from V and 4 bases from J, the junction contained 3 bases not matched to a gene. Germline CDR1 reads ENHRY; CDR2 reads SYGVKD. The CDR3 runs 15 residues. The CDR3 bases are TGTGCCATCAGTGAGTCTAGCGGGAGCATAGAGACCCAGTACTTC. It translates to CAISESSGSIETQYF.

This sequence joins TRBV9 and TRBJ1-4, with TRBD1 matching 9 bases. The germline V gene encodes CDR1 SGDLS and CDR2 YYNGEE. This CDR3 is built from 16 residues. V lost 2 bases to trimming and J lost 6 bases; unmatched junction nucleotides: 8. This CDR3 reads CASSVTGQGAYEKLFF. CDR3 sequence (DNA): TGTGCCAGCAGCGTGACGGGACAGGGCGCGTATGAAAAACTGTTTTTT.

This chain links TRBV6-1 with TRBJ2-1; 10 bases are a match to TRBD1. Germline V lookup: CDR1 MNHNS, CDR2 SASEGT. CDR3 length equals 14 residues. The J segment lost 14 bases and the V segment lost 3 bases, leaving 10 bases of the junction unmatched. The CDR3 DNA reads as TGTGCCAGCAGTGATTATCAAGGGACAGGGGTTGAGTTCTTC. Protein product: CASSDYQGTGVEFF.

The chain links TRBV28 to TRBJ2-1, with 11 bases that match TRBD2. There are 16 residues in the CDR3. V was clipped by 5 bases and J by 7 bases; unmatched bases: 10. CDR1 is MDHEN, CDR2 SYDVKM, per germline. CDR3 nucleotides: TGTGCCAGCAGTCCTTTGACTAGCGGGATATGGAATGAGCAGTTCTTC. The encoded protein is CASSPLTSGIWNEQFF.

This chain's CDR3 is CASSLGPVAKLFF. In DNA form, the CDR3 reads TGTGCCAGCAGCTTAGGTCCGGTCGCAAAACTGTTTTTT. The chain links TRBV13 to TRBJ1-4; no reliable D call. Germline V gene sequence: CDR1 PRHDT, CDR2 FYEKMQ (reference sequence). The CDR3 is made up of 13 amino acids. V was shortened by 0 bases and J by 10 bases, with 9 bases between the two germline ends.